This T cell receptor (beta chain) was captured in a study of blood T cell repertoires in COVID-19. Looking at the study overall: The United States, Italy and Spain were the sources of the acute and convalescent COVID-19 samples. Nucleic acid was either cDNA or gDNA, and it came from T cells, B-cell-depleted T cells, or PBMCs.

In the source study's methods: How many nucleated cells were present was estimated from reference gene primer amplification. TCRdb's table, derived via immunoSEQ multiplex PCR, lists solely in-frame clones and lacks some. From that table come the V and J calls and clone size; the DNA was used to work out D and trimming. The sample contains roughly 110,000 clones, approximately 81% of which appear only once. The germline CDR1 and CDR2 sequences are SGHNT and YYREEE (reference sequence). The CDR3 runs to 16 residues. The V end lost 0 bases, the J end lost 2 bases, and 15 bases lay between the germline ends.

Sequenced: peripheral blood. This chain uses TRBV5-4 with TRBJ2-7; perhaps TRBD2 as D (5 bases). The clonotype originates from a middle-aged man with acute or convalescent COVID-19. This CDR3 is CASSLARADTAYEQYF. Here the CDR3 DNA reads TGTGCCAGCAGCTTGGCGAGGGCGGATACGGCCTACGAGCAGTACTTC.